These 29 T cell receptor beta chains originate from one sample sequenced in a study of T cells in narcolepsy (dated by TCRdb to 2017 to 2018). Library method: the immunoSEQ multiplex PCR assay. TCRdb re-hosts the immuneACCESS table, in-frame sequences only. Its copies lack some clones; in the studies checked, an unresolved V gene accounts for under half of them, and the cause for the rest is not known. Within this sample are some 23,000 clones, with 70% to 90% of them counted one time only. The ten largest clonotypes hold approximately 1.3% of the sample. The sample was CD45RA- memory CD4+ T cells from PBMCs. Read against the paper, the sample's cell subset or site label means: memory T cells sorted ex vivo from peripheral blood. Receptors originate from a human donor with narcolepsy.

The rearrangement uses TRBV4-3 and TRBJ1-4; perhaps TRBD1 as D (5 bases). The CDR3 has 15 residues. Germline CDR1 is LGHNA and CDR2 is YSLEER. Trimming left V 4 bases short and J 6 bases short, with 15 bases between. The chain's CDR3 is CASSRTSIGDEKLFF. The CDR3 bases are TGCGCCAGCAGCCGCACCTCCATAGGGGATGAAAAACTGTTTTTT.

This clone occurred once. The chain carries TRBV28 and TRBJ2-2; D unresolved. CDR1 is MDHEN and CDR2 is SYDVKM in the germline V gene. The CDR3 has 13 residues. Trimming shortened V by 10 bases and J by 1 base, and 10 bases separated the two germline ends. For the CDR3, the DNA is TGTGCCACCGACACTGTGAACACCGGGGAGCTGTTTTTT. Protein sequence: CATDTVNTGELFF.

The CDR3 loop is CASSQSTSGRVNEQFF. The CDR3 DNA is TGCGCCAGCAGCCAGTCCACTAGCGGGAGAGTAAATGAGCAGTTCTTC. V gene TRBV4-1 combines with J gene TRBJ2-1; the match to TRBD2 covers 11 bases. Germline V gives CDR1 MGHRA, CDR2 YSYEKL. The ends lost 3 bases at V and 7 bases at J; junction bases unmatched: 8. The CDR3 is made up of 16 amino acids.

This chain links TRBV7-2 with TRBJ1-2; the D gene is possibly TRBD1 (6 bases). Per the germline V gene, CDR1 is SGHTA and CDR2 is FQGNSA. The CDR3 loop spans 15 amino acids. Trimming removed 7 bases at V and 1 base at J, with 16 bases between. As DNA, the CDR3 is TGTGCCAGCATCCCACCAGGGGTGGTTAACTATGGCTACACCTTC. As protein: CASIPPGVVNYGYTF.

The V gene is TRBV5-1, the J gene TRBJ2-5; tentatively, D is TRBD2 (6 bases). This CDR3 has 14 residues. V dropped 3 bases and J dropped 1 base, with 10 bases sitting between them. Germline CDR1 reads SGHRS; CDR2 reads YFSETQ. The DNA for the CDR3 is TGCGCCAGCAGCTCCAGGACTACCCAAGAGACCCAGTACTTC. It encodes CASSSRTTQETQYF.

The rearrangement uses TRBV19 and TRBJ2-6, with 10 bases fitting TRBD1. Looked up from germline, CDR1 is LNHDA and CDR2 is SQIVND (reference sequence). The junction had 10 bases not matched to a gene; V was cut back by 7 bases and J by 4 bases. The CDR3 totals 17 residues. The CDR3 region has the DNA TGTGCCAGTACATCAAGACAGGGGGCGCGAGGGGCCAACGTCCTGACTTTC. Amino acids: CASTSRQGARGANVLTF.

This clone has only one observation. The chain links TRBV5-1 to TRBJ1-4; possibly TRBD1 for D (5 bases). Deletions cut 3 bases from V and 8 bases from J, with 14 bases between. This CDR3 region has 14 residues. Germline V gene lookup returns CDR1 SGHRS and CDR2 YFSETQ. The CDR3 region is CASSSTREGEKLFF. CDR3 coding DNA: TGCGCCAGCAGCTCCACCAGGGAGGGGGAAAAACTGTTTTTT. Complete variable domain (other parts from reference TRBV5-1 and TRBJ1-4): KAGVTQTPRYLIKTRGQQVTLSCSPISGHRSVSWYQQTPGQGLQFLFEYFSETQRNKGNFPGRFSGRQFSNSRSEMNVSTLELGDSALYLCASSSTREGEKLFFGSGTQLSVL.

The chain is built from TRBV19 and TRBJ1-1; TRBD1 might be the D (5 bases). Between the trimmed V and J ends, which lost 4 bases and 1 base, there was a span of 13 bases. CDR1 is LNHDA and CDR2 is SQIVND in the germline V gene (reference sequence). The CDR3 totals 15 residues. The chain's CDR3 is CASSKEGLTNTEAFF. CDR3 bases: TGTGCCAGTAGTAAAGAGGGACTGACGAACACTGAAGCTTTCTTT.

This chain links TRBV10-2 with TRBJ2-5; a possible D gene is TRBD2 (6 bases). V lost 4 bases and J 3 bases, leaving 9 bases between the germline ends. Germline CDR1 WSHSY, CDR2 SAAADI. This CDR3 is built from 13 residues. CDR3 DNA: TGCGCCAGCAGTGCGGGAGTTAAAGAGACCCAGTACTTC. Its translation is CASSAGVKETQYF.

The rearrangement uses TRBV29-1 and TRBJ2-1, with D tentatively TRBD2 (5 bases). The CDR3 is 14 residues long. Per germline, CDR1 SQVTM and CDR2 ANQGSEA. Here the CDR3 DNA reads TGCAGTACAGAACTAGGTCTGGCCACCAATGAGCAGTTCTTC. This encodes CSTELGLATNEQFF.

The chain is built from TRBV19 and TRBJ2-1; 9 bases are a match to TRBD2. With 5 bases clipped from V and 4 bases from J, the junction kept 3 bases outside the gene matches. The CDR3 length is 14 residues. The germline gives CDR1 LNHDA, CDR2 SQIVND (reference sequence). Written as DNA, the CDR3 is TGTGCCAGTAGTCGGCGGGAGGGATACAATGAGCAGTTCTTC. Its translation is CASSRREGYNEQFF.

The rearrangement links TRBV11-1 to TRBJ2-2; no reliable D call. V lost 6 bases, J lost 5 bases, and 7 bases lay in between. This CDR3 is 12 amino acids long. Germline assignment: CDR1 SGHAT and CDR2 FQDESV (reference sequence). The CDR3, as DNA: TGTGCCAGCAGTTCCCGGACCGGGGAGCTGTTTTTT. It translates to CASSSRTGELFF.

The rearrangement uses TRBV7-2 and TRBJ2-7; TRBD1 matches at 9 bases. Germline values: CDR1 SGHTA, CDR2 FQGNSA. The CDR3 contains 14 residues. The ends lost 3 bases at V and 4 bases at J; junction bases unmatched: 4. Here the CDR3 DNA reads TGTGCCAGCAGCTTCTGGACAGGGGATTACGAGCAGTACTTC. Residues: CASSFWTGDYEQYF.

The rearrangement uses TRBV6-6 and TRBJ2-2; 7 positions agree with TRBD2. V lost 6 bases to trimming and J lost 7 bases; unmatched junction nucleotides: 8. This CDR3 is 14 amino acids long. Germline CDR1 MNHNY, CDR2 SVGAGI (reference sequence). CDR3: CASSSLRGDGELFF. The CDR3 nucleotides are TGTGCCAGCAGCTCCCTCCGGGGGGACGGGGAGCTGTTTTTT.

The chain couples TRBV4-3 to TRBJ2-4, with 15 bases lining up with TRBD2. Germline CDR1 reads LGHNA; CDR2 reads YSLEER. The CDR3 contains 17 residues. V lost 1 base and J lost 7; bases outside the gene matches: 5. CDR3 DNA: TGCGCCAGCAGCCAAGGGAGGACTAGCGGGAGGGATAACATTCAGTACTTC. Its translation is CASSQGRTSGRDNIQYF.

The chain recombines TRBV19 with TRBJ1-2; D may be TRBD1 (6 bases). Trimming stripped 9 bases from V and 4 bases from J, with 12 bases between. Germline CDR1 and CDR2: LNHDA and SQIVND (reference sequence). The CDR3 covers 12 residues. In DNA, the CDR3 is TGTGCCAGCCGACAGGAGTCCTATGGCTACACCTTC. It encodes CASRQESYGYTF.

J is TRBJ2-7 and V is TRBV5-1; D uncertain. CDR1 is SGHRS, CDR2 YFSETQ, per germline. This CDR3 has 11 amino acids. V lost 0 bases and J 7 bases, leaving 5 bases between the germline ends. The CDR3 spells CASSLESEQYF. In DNA form, the CDR3 reads TGCGCCAGCAGCTTGGAGTCGGAGCAGTACTTC.

This clone was seen only a few times. V and J are TRBV5-1 and TRBJ2-7, with 7 bases identical to TRBD1. The ends lost 2 bases at V and 1 base at J; junction bases unmatched: 6. CDR3 size: 15 residues. Germline CDR1 and CDR2: SGHRS and YFSETQ. CDR3 sequence (DNA): TGCGCCAGCAGCTTAAATTCGGGACAGTCCTACGAGCAGTACTTC. Translated, it gives CASSLNSGQSYEQYF. The full variable domain, with the rest looked up from reference TRBV5-1 and TRBJ2-7, is KAGVTQTPRYLIKTRGQQVTLSCSPISGHRSVSWYQQTPGQGLQFLFEYFSETQRNKGNFPGRFSGRQFSNSRSEMNVSTLELGDSALYLCASSLNSGQSYEQYFGPGTRLTVT.

The J gene is TRBJ2-2, the V gene TRBV10-1; D gene uncertain. The V gene lost 7 bases and the J gene lost 4 bases, with 13 bases spanning the gap. CDR3 length equals 14 residues. From germline, CDR1 is WNHNN and CDR2 SYGVQD (reference sequence). For the CDR3, the DNA is TGCGCCAGCATAGAGAGGCTGGGCACCGGGGAGCTGTTTTTT. Translating gives CASIERLGTGELFF.

This chain connects TRBV11-2 to TRBJ2-7, with TRBD2 identical over 7 bases. The CDR3 covers 15 residues. Germline V CDR1 and CDR2: SGHAT, FQNNGV. Trimming took 1 base from V and 4 from J; bases not matched to a gene: 7. DNA for the CDR3: TGTGCCAGCAGCTTAGTAATGGGAGGGCGGTACGAGCAGTACTTC. Its protein is CASSLVMGGRYEQYF.

The J gene is TRBJ2-7, the V gene TRBV28; D ambiguous. Deletions cut 4 bases from V and 9 bases from J, with 7 bases between. Germline V gene sequence: CDR1 MDHEN, CDR2 SYDVKM. The length of the CDR3 is 10 residues. CDR3 DNA: TGTGCCAGCAGTTCCAAAGCGCAGTACTTC. Translating it yields CASSSKAQYF.

J is TRBJ1-1 and V is TRBV6-1; 8 bases line up with TRBD1. Trimming at V came to 6 bases and at J to 5 bases, leaving 8 bases not matched to a gene. This CDR3 has 14 residues. Looked up from germline, CDR1 is MNHNS and CDR2 is SASEGT. Here the CDR3 reads CASRVQGVATEAFF. In nucleotides, the CDR3 is TGTGCCAGCAGGGTACAGGGGGTTGCAACTGAAGCTTTCTTT.

This chain uses TRBV28 with TRBJ2-7; the D is unclear. Trimming took 11 bases from V and 2 from J, leaving 19 bases between them. CDR1 and CDR2 from the germline V gene are MDHEN and SYDVKM. This CDR3 is 14 amino acids long. The CDR3 nucleotides are TGTGCCGTATCGTTTGGTGGATCCGCCTACGAGCAGTACTTC. It is translated as CAVSFGGSAYEQYF.

This chain uses TRBV4-1 with TRBJ2-3, with D unclear. The V gene's germline CDR1 is MGHRA and CDR2 YSYEKL. V was shortened by 4 bases and J by 5 bases, with 13 bases between the two germline ends. The CDR3 consists of 14 residues. The chain's CDR3 is CASSLNTPGDTQYF. CDR3 nucleotide sequence: TGCGCCAGCAGCCTAAACACTCCGGGAGATACGCAGTATTTT.

The V and J genes are TRBV28 and TRBJ1-4; no clear D gene. The length of the CDR3 is 16 residues. Per the germline V gene, CDR1 is MDHEN and CDR2 is SYDVKM. Trimming left V 4 bases short and J 7 bases short, with 19 bases between. The chain's CDR3 is CASSSPTDGLIEKLFF. CDR3 nucleotides: TGTGCCAGCAGTTCTCCGACGGACGGACTTATTGAAAAACTGTTTTTT.

V gene TRBV5-4 combines with J gene TRBJ2-3, with 14 bases lining up with TRBD2. The CDR3 runs to 16 residues. V lost 4 bases and J lost 5; bases outside the gene matches: 6. Germline V lookup: CDR1 SGHNT, CDR2 YYREEE (reference sequence). The CDR3 DNA is TGTGCCAGCAGCCCCGGGACTAGCGGGAGTGTAGATACGCAGTATTTT. Protein sequence: CASSPGTSGSVDTQYF.

J is TRBJ2-7 and V is TRBV6-5; D is possibly TRBD1 (6 bases). The length of the CDR3 is 16 residues. CDR1 is MNHEY and CDR2 is SVGAGI in the germline V gene. V was trimmed by 2 bases and J by 5 bases, leaving 19 bases between them. The CDR3 loop is CASSYPGQRGLDEQYF. The CDR3 DNA sequence: TGTGCCAGCAGTTACCCAGGACAGAGGGGTTTGGACGAGCAGTACTTC.

The chain employs TRBV5-1 and TRBJ2-6; D is unclear. CDR3 length: 18 amino acids. CDR1 is SGHRS and CDR2 is YFSETQ in the germline V gene. V lost 0 bases to trimming and J lost 0 bases, with 13 bases between them. CDR3 amino acids: CASSLARLSNSGANVLTF. The CDR3, as DNA: TGCGCCAGCAGCTTGGCCCGCCTCAGCAACTCTGGGGCCAACGTCCTGACTTTC.

The rearrangement joins TRBV11-2 to TRBJ2-1; 7 bases line up with TRBD2. CDR1 is SGHAT, CDR2 FQNNGV, per germline. This CDR3 comprises 19 residues. The V segment lost 5 bases and the J segment 0 bases; nucleotides outside the gene matches: 16. For the CDR3, the DNA is TGTGCCAGCAGCAGGGGCTTCGCGGGGGAGCTTAGCTCCTACAATGAGCAGTTCTTC. It is translated as CASSRGFAGELSSYNEQFF.